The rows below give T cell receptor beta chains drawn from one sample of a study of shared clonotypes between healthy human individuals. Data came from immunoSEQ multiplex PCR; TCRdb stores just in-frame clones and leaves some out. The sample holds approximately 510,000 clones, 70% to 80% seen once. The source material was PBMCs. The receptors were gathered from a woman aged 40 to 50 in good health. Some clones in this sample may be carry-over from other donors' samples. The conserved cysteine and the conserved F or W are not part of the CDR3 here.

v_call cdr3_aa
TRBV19 ASSPQGASEGYT
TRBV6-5 ASSRGRVTDTQY
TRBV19 ASFMTGGTEAF
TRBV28 ASSSPPRGHTQY
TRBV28 ASSSQLDSYEQY
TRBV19 ASSIGGQHSYGYT
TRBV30 AWSTTGDEQY
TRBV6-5 ASSYSTPPSGSY
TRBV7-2 ASSLDWVAVSIQY
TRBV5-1 ASSFEGWSTEAF
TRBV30 AWSRDRDYGYT
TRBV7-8 ASSLVDRAYEQY
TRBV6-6 ASSAGTATDTQY
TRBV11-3 ASSLDQGSYEQY
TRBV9 ASSVVDRGQETQY
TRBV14 ASSSRGTGVFKPQH
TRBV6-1 ASRKEPSGNTIY
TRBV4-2 ASSHPGGNEKLF
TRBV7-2 ASSLTGTRGEQF
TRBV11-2 ASSPRGNTGELF
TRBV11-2 ASSSVQGAGYT
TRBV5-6 ASSKDPGPLH